The 22 T cell receptor beta chains below were found in one sample sequenced in a study of blood T cell repertoires in COVID-19. Profiling relied on immunoSEQ multiplex PCR, and the TCRdb table lists in-frame clones only, not all of them. Of about 200,000 clones listed, 85% are singletons. Source material: PBMCs or T cells enriched from blood (not recorded which). All receptors come from a man aged 35-49 years who had recovered from COVID-19.

V gene TRBV2 combines with J gene TRBJ1-2; D is possibly TRBD1 (5 bases). This CDR3 contains 14 residues. From germline, CDR1 is SNHLY and CDR2 FYNNEI. Trimming left V 3 bases short and J 4 bases short, with 12 bases between. The DNA of the CDR3 is TGTGCCAGCAGTGATGGGGGGATGGCCTATGGCTACACCTTC. It encodes CASSDGGMAYGYTF.

The V and J genes are TRBV9 and TRBJ2-3; weak D call: TRBD1 (5 bases). The CDR3 length is 14 residues. The V end was cut by 2 bases, the J end by 1 base, with 8 bases between. Looked up from germline, CDR1 is SGDLS and CDR2 is YYNGEE. This CDR3 reads CASSVDKGTDTQYF. The DNA for the CDR3 is TGTGCCAGCAGCGTGGACAAGGGCACAGATACGCAGTATTTT.

The rearrangement uses TRBV5-8 and TRBJ1-5, with D tentatively TRBD1 (5 bases). Germline CDR1 reads SGHTS; CDR2 reads YDEGEE. Deletions cut 2 bases from V and 6 bases from J, with 6 bases between. The CDR3 has 12 residues. CDR3 nucleotide sequence: TGTGCCAGCAGCTTAAGGGGTCAGCCCCAGCATTTT. This sequence encodes CASSLRGQPQHF.

This clone appeared once. Other DNA sequences in this specimen translate into the identical CDR3. This rearrangement joins TRBV5-1 to TRBJ1-1, with a possible D match to TRBD1 (5 bases). Trimming removed 1 base at V and 3 bases at J, with 10 bases between. Germline V gene sequence: CDR1 SGHRS, CDR2 YFSETQ. This CDR3 has 14 amino acids. The CDR3: CASSLTGGYTEAFF. The CDR3 nucleotides read TGCGCCAGCAGCTTGACTGGGGGGTACACTGAAGCTTTCTTT.

The chain is built from TRBV4-1 and TRBJ1-4, with D hard to call. V was pared by 0 bases and J by 8 bases, with 16 bases between. The CDR3 is 16 amino acids. Germline V gene sequence: CDR1 MGHRA, CDR2 YSYEKL. The CDR3, as DNA: TGCGCCAGCAGCCAAGATACGAACCTAGGAGGAGAAAAACTGTTTTTT. Its translation is CASSQDTNLGGEKLFF.

CDR3 sequence reads: CASSYRTNTDTQYF. CDR3 DNA: TGTGCCAGCAGTTACCGGACTAACACAGATACGCAGTATTTT. The chain is built from TRBV6-2 or TRBV6-3 and TRBJ2-3, with a tentative D call TRBD2 (6 bases). Germline V gene lookup returns CDR1 MNHEY and CDR2 SVGEGT. V was trimmed by 2 bases and J by 2 bases, leaving 8 bases between them. CDR3 length equals 14 residues.

The chain is built from TRBV28 and TRBJ2-1; 14 bases map to TRBD2. V was clipped by 7 bases and J by 7 bases; unmatched bases: 3. This CDR3 comprises 14 residues. Germline V gene lookup returns CDR1 MDHEN and CDR2 SYDVKM. This chain's CDR3 is CASKGTSGRNEQFF. CDR3 nucleotide sequence: TGTGCCAGCAAGGGGACTAGCGGGAGAAATGAGCAGTTCTTC.

This chain joins TRBV6-5 and TRBJ2-7; D might be TRBD1 (5 bases). V was clipped by 0 bases and J by 9 bases, with 12 bases between them. The CDR3 contains 13 residues. Germline V lookup: CDR1 MNHEY, CDR2 SVGAGI. In nucleotides, the CDR3 is TGTGCCAGCAGTTACTCGAGCAGGGAATGGCAGTACTTC. Its translation: CASSYSSREWQYF.

V usage is TRBV7-3 and J usage is TRBJ1-1; 11 positions agree with TRBD1. V lost 5 bases, J lost 10 bases, and 9 bases stayed unmatched. CDR1 SGHTA and CDR2 FQGTGA come from the germline V gene. The CDR3 extends over 14 amino acids. DNA for the CDR3: TGTGCCAGCAGCCCGAGAGGGGGACAGGGGGGAGCTTTCTTT. The encoded protein is CASSPRGGQGGAFF.

The V and J genes are TRBV2 and TRBJ2-1, with 8 nucleotides matching TRBD2. This CDR3 region has 17 residues. Losses at the gene ends were 1 base for V and 0 bases for J; bases not matched to a gene: 5. Germline V lookup: CDR1 SNHLY, CDR2 FYNNEI. The CDR3 DNA follows: TGTGCCAGCAGTGAAGTCGGCGGGAGGAGCTCCTACAATGAGCAGTTCTTC. Translation: CASSEVGGRSSYNEQFF.

The gene calls are TRBV4-3 and TRBJ2-7; 10 bases are shared with TRBD2. CDR3 size: 18 residues. Germline lookup yields CDR1 LGHNA and CDR2 YSLEER. The V and J ends lost 0 bases and 7 bases, in that order; junction bases with no gene match: 15. The CDR3 DNA reads as TGCGCCAGCAGCCAAGAGGCGCCAGCGGGAGGGCCATGGAGTGAGCAGTACTTC. This encodes CASSQEAPAGGPWSEQYF.

Here the CDR3 DNA reads TGCAGCGTTGAGCAGGGATTTGGAAACACCATATATTTT. As protein: CSVEQGFGNTIYF. The V gene is TRBV29-1, the J gene TRBJ1-3, with D possibly TRBD1 on 5 matching bases. Germline CDR1 reads SQVTM; CDR2 reads ANQGSEA. The V end was cut by 3 bases, the J end by 3 bases, with 9 bases between. The CDR3 has 13 amino acids.

The chain employs TRBV27 and TRBJ2-7; 9 nucleotides line up with TRBD2. The V segment lost 5 bases and the J segment 4 bases; nucleotides outside the gene matches: 12. CDR1 and CDR2 (germline): MNHEY, SMNVEV (reference sequence). This CDR3 comprises 16 residues. CDR3 nucleotide sequence: TGTGCCAGCAGTGATGCCGGTAGCGGGAGTTGGTACGAGCAGTACTTC. Its protein product is CASSDAGSGSWYEQYF.

The V call is TRBV3-1 (or the pseudogene TRBV3-2), the J call TRBJ2-7, with D possibly being TRBD2 (6 bases). Deletions cut 6 bases from V and 5 bases from J, with 14 bases between. The CDR3 consists of 13 residues. Germline V gene lookup returns CDR1 LGHDT and CDR2 YNNKEL (reference sequence). The CDR3 region has the DNA TGTGCCAGCAGAGCTACTAGCTTAGACGAGCAGTACTTC. Translated, it gives CASRATSLDEQYF.

The genes are TRBV9 and TRBJ2-1; 7 bases agree with TRBD1. The V gene's germline CDR1 is SGDLS and CDR2 YYNGEE. The CDR3 is 15 residues long. The J segment lost 6 bases and the V segment lost 3 bases, leaving 9 bases of the junction unmatched. The CDR3 region is CASSAPGGSPNEQFF. CDR3 nucleotide sequence: TGTGCCAGCAGCGCCCCAGGGGGATCTCCCAATGAGCAGTTCTTC.

This rearrangement joins TRBV11-2 to TRBJ2-1; D is possibly TRBD2 (5 bases). The germline V gene encodes CDR1 SGHAT and CDR2 FQNNGV. V was clipped by 1 base and J by 6 bases, with 16 bases between them. The CDR3 is made up of 16 amino acids. CDR3 bases: TGTGCCAGCAGCTTAGTTTGGCTAGCCGCCGTCAATGAGCAGTTCTTC. This codes for CASSLVWLAAVNEQFF.

The rearrangement uses TRBV30 and TRBJ1-1, with unresolved D. There are 12 residues in the CDR3. Per the germline V gene, CDR1 is GTSNPN and CDR2 is SVGIG (reference sequence). Trimming left V 0 bases short and J 3 bases short, with 5 bases between. Here the CDR3 reads CAWSVSYTEAFF. DNA of the CDR3: TGTGCCTGGAGTGTCAGTTACACTGAAGCTTTCTTT.

This clone turned up a few times. The rearrangement links TRBV6-5 to TRBJ1-1; 9 nucleotides align to TRBD1. The germline V gene has CDR1 MNHEY and CDR2 SVGAGI. CDR3 length: 14 amino acids. J lost 7 bases, V lost 6 bases, and 9 bases had no gene match. For the CDR3, the DNA is TGTGCCAGCAGGGCGACAGGGGGTTTGGGTGAAGCTTTCTTT. Protein product: CASRATGGLGEAFF.

V gene TRBV2 combines with J gene TRBJ1-1; D not resolved. Germline V gene lookup returns CDR1 SNHLY and CDR2 FYNNEI. This CDR3 is 13 amino acids long. V gave up 4 bases and J gave up 3 bases, with 9 bases separating them. In DNA form, the CDR3 reads TGTGCCAGCAGTGGAGGCACATACACTGAAGCTTTCTTT. Protein sequence: CASSGGTYTEAFF.

CDR3 sequence: CASSLARRDTHEQYF. Written as DNA, the CDR3 is TGTGCCAGCAGCTTAGCGAGGCGGGATACCCACGAGCAGTACTTC. This chain uses TRBV13 with TRBJ2-7; D might be TRBD2 (6 bases). The germline gives CDR1 PRHDT, CDR2 FYEKMQ (reference sequence). This CDR3 is built from 15 residues. Trimming stripped 1 base from V and 5 bases from J, with 15 bases between. Full variable domain (missing parts from reference TRBV13 and TRBJ2-7): AAGVIQSPRHLIKEKRETATLKCYPIPRHDTVYWYQQGPGQDPQFLISFYEKMQSDKGSIPDRFSAQQFSDYHSELNMSSLELGDSALYFCASSLARRDTHEQYFGPGTRLTVT.

The J gene is TRBJ2-1, the V gene TRBV5-1, with 11 bases aligning to TRBD2. The junction had 5 bases not matched to a gene; V was cut back by 1 base and J by 8 bases. In germline, CDR1 is SGHRS, CDR2 YFSETQ. The CDR3 covers 15 residues. The CDR3 DNA reads TGCGCCAGCAGCTTGACTAGCGGGAGAGTACATGAGCAGTTCTTC. Translated: CASSLTSGRVHEQFF.

The chain is built from TRBV19 and TRBJ1-2; 7 bases match TRBD1. Germline loops: CDR1 LNHDA, CDR2 SQIVND (reference sequence). The CDR3 is 13 residues long. V lost 6 bases, J lost 2 bases, and 3 bases stayed unmatched. The CDR3 sequence is CASSPGQNYGYTF. The CDR3 nucleotides are TGTGCCAGTAGCCCGGGACAGAACTATGGCTACACCTTC.